The following is a T cell receptor beta chain sequence with its context. What it binds is not known. These data come from a study of T cells after yellow fever vaccination. Regarding the study as a whole: Booster samples showed a return of most primary-vaccination clones (under 97% CD4, approximately 88% CD8). Researchers report a weaker secondary response that nonetheless peaked faster, day 5 versus 15.

5'RACE template switching generated TCR cDNA, adding a universal primer site and UMIs. TCRdb reanalysed the 5' RACE reads using MiXCR and keeps one entry per CDR3 protein. The sample includes about 580,000 distinct CDR3 sequences, less than 20% of them seen just once. The V end was cut by 5 bases, the J end by 5 bases, with 15 bases between. Germline assignment: CDR1 SGHAT and CDR2 FQNNGV. The CDR3 runs 14 residues. This sample comprised PBMCs, obtained about 5 days after the first yellow fever vaccination. This sequence joins TRBV11-2 and TRBJ1-2; D not resolved. This receptor was identified in a man younger than 35 who received the YFV17D yellow fever vaccine. As DNA, the CDR3 is TGTGCCAGCAGCGCACCCACTACAGCGTATGGCTACACCTTC. Amino acid sequence: CASSAPTTAYGYTF.